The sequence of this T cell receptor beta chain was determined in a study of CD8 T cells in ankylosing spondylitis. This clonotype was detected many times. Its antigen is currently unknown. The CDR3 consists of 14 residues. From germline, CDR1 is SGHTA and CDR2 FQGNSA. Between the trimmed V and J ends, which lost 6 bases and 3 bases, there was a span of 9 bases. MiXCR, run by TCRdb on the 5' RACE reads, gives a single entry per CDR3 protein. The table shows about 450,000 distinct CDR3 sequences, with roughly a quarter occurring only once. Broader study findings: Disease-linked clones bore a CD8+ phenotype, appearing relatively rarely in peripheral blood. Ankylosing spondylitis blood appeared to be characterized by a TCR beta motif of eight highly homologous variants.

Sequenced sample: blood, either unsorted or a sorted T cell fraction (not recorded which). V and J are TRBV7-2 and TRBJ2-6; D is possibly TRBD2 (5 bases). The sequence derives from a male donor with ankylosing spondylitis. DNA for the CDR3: TGTGCCAGCAGACTAGAGAGTGGGGCCAACGTCCTGACTTTC. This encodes CASRLESGANVLTF.